These 26 T cell receptor beta chains were all obtained from the same sample, sequenced in a study of shared clonotypes between healthy human individuals. Naive CD8 cells were CD45RO-negative, positively selected for CCR7, excluding terminally differentiated effector memory CD45RA+ cells. Assay: immunoSEQ multiplex PCR; the TCRdb copy retains only in-frame clones and omits some. The repertoire holds hundreds of thousands of clones, with nearly 97% as singletons. The sample taken for sequencing was naive CD8+ T cells sorted from blood. The receptors originated from a woman in her twenties or thirties in good health.

The chain couples TRBV7-9 to TRBJ2-1; perhaps TRBD2 as D (6 bases). The CDR3 contains 15 residues. Trimming pared 0 bases from V and 0 bases from J, leaving 6 bases between. From germline, CDR1 is SEHNR and CDR2 FQNEAQ (reference sequence). CDR3 residues: CASSLAGSSYNEQFF. CDR3 DNA: TGTGCCAGCAGCTTAGCCGGGAGCTCCTACAATGAGCAGTTCTTC.

The rearrangement uses TRBV5-6 and TRBJ2-7, with 11 bases lining up with TRBD1. Germline V CDR1 and CDR2: SGHDT, YYEEEE. The CDR3 contains 19 residues. The V gene end was trimmed by 4 bases and the J gene end by 5 bases; junction bases not matched to a gene: 20. For the CDR3, the DNA is TGTGCCAGCAGCAAGGAGGGGACAGGGGGTCGCATGGGATTCGACGAGCAGTACTTC. Protein sequence: CASSKEGTGGRMGFDEQYF. Based on the CDR3 plus reference TRBV5-6 and TRBJ2-7, the full variable domain is DAGVTQSPTHLIKTRGQQVTLRCSPKSGHDTVSWYQQALGQGPQFIFQYYEEEERQRGNFPDRFSGHQFPNYSSELNVNALLLGDSALYLCASSKEGTGGRMGFDEQYFGPGTRLTVT.

CDR3 sequence: CASSYSKVYNEQFF. CDR3 sequence (DNA): TGTGCCAGCAGTTACTCGAAAGTATACAATGAGCAGTTCTTC. The V call is TRBV6-5, the J call TRBJ2-1; no firm D call. The CDR3 is 14 amino acids. The V gene's germline CDR1 is MNHEY and CDR2 SVGAGI. Trimming pared 0 bases from V and 4 bases from J, leaving 7 bases between.

The chain employs TRBV28 and TRBJ1-1; unclear D gene. Trimming pared 8 bases from V and 1 base from J, leaving 8 bases between. The CDR3 sequence is 12 residues long. CDR1 is MDHEN and CDR2 is SYDVKM in the germline V gene. CDR3 in amino acids: CASRWGNTEAFF. The CDR3 DNA reads as TGTGCCAGCCGTTGGGGGAACACTGAAGCTTTCTTT.

V is TRBV5-5 and J is TRBJ2-5, with a possible D match to TRBD2 (6 bases). The V and J ends lost 0 bases and 7 bases respectively, with 13 bases between them. The CDR3 runs to 14 residues. Looked up from germline, CDR1 is SGHKS and CDR2 is YYEKEE (reference sequence). The CDR3 DNA reads TGTGCCAGCAGCTTGGCCGGAGGGAAAGGGACCCAGTACTTC. As protein: CASSLAGGKGTQYF.

The rearrangement links TRBV5-1 to TRBJ2-7; D remains ambiguous. The CDR3 runs to 15 residues. Trimming cost V 3 bases and J 3 bases, with 16 bases left between them. Germline lookup yields CDR1 SGHRS and CDR2 YFSETQ. CDR3 bases: TGCGCCAGCAGCTCGCACCCAGAAGGCTTCTACGAGCAGTACTTC. Its translation is CASSSHPEGFYEQYF.

The chain recombines TRBV11-3 with TRBJ2-1; D unresolved. Trimming removed 5 bases at V and 5 bases at J, with 13 bases between. The CDR3 has 14 amino acids. Germline V gives CDR1 SGHNT, CDR2 YENEEA. For the CDR3, the DNA is TGTGCCAGCAGCCGCCCCCCCGCCGACAATGAGCAGTTCTTC. This gives the protein CASSRPPADNEQFF.

The chain links TRBV20-1 to TRBJ2-7, with D uncertain. V lost 0 bases to trimming and J lost 2 bases, with 2 bases between them. Germline values: CDR1 DFQATT, CDR2 SNEGSKA (reference sequence). The CDR3 consists of 11 residues. The CDR3 DNA is TGCAGTGCTAGAGATCCCTACGAGCAGTACTTC. It encodes CSARDPYEQYF.

The chain is built from TRBV7-6 and TRBJ2-7; D ambiguous. V was cut by 3 bases and J by 3 bases, with 24 bases left in between. There are 18 residues in the CDR3. Germline V CDR1 and CDR2: SGHVS, FNYEAQ. CDR3 sequence (DNA): TGTGCCAGCAGCTTTTCCCCTCTTCAAGGAGCCCTGGGCTACGAGCAGTACTTC. It yields the protein CASSFSPLQGALGYEQYF.

This chain links TRBV7-9 with TRBJ2-2; perhaps TRBD1 as D (5 bases). V was shortened by 2 bases and J by 7 bases, with 17 bases between the two germline ends. In germline, CDR1 is SEHNR, CDR2 FQNEAQ (reference sequence). The CDR3 runs 16 residues. The CDR3 DNA is TGTGCCAGCAGCTTATTCGCCAGGGCCATTAACGGGGAGCTGTTTTTT. Encoded protein: CASSLFARAINGELFF.

This chain links TRBV27 with TRBJ1-1; the D is unclear. The CDR3 is 13 residues long. Per the germline V gene, CDR1 is MNHEY and CDR2 is SMNVEV (reference sequence). The V gene lost 7 bases and the J gene lost 5 bases, with 14 bases spanning the gap. As DNA, the CDR3 is TGTGCCAGCAAGACCCGAGGAGGGACTGAAGCTTTCTTT. Translation gives CASKTRGGTEAFF.

The rearrangement joins TRBV5-4 to TRBJ2-1; 14 positions match TRBD2. The CDR3 sequence is 15 residues long. CDR1 and CDR2 from the germline V gene are SGHNT and YYREEE (reference sequence). J lost 12 bases, V lost 0 bases, and 5 bases had no gene match. The DNA of the CDR3 is TGTGCCAGCAGCTTGGGACTAGCGGGAGGGGACGGGCAGTTCTTC. Encoded protein: CASSLGLAGGDGQFF.

The gene calls are TRBV7-6 and TRBJ2-2; D is unresolved. Trimming left V 0 bases short and J 6 bases short, with 14 bases between. Germline V CDR1 and CDR2: SGHVS, FNYEAQ. This CDR3 is built from 16 residues. In DNA, the CDR3 is TGTGCCAGCAGCTTAGCTGAGATAAGTCCTCCCGGGGAGCTGTTTTTT. Translated, it gives CASSLAEISPPGELFF.

This clone was found once. The chain carries TRBV27 and TRBJ1-2; the match to TRBD1 covers 7 bases. The CDR3 is 13 amino acids. Germline CDR1 is MNHEY and CDR2 is SMNVEV (reference sequence). Unmatched junction bases numbered 3, after V lost 2 bases and J lost 6 bases. The CDR3 sequence is CASSLRGQHGYTF. The CDR3 DNA is TGTGCCAGCAGTTTAAGGGGGCAACATGGCTACACCTTC.

This clone was observed once. The genes are TRBV19 and TRBJ2-6; D possibly corresponds to TRBD2 (6 bases). Trimming stripped 0 bases from V and 0 bases from J, with 12 bases between. The germline V gene encodes CDR1 LNHDA and CDR2 SQIVND (reference sequence). The CDR3 totals 18 residues. CDR3 amino acids: CASSIEGREVSGANVLTF. CDR3 in DNA: TGTGCCAGTAGTATAGAGGGCAGGGAGGTCTCTGGGGCCAACGTCCTGACTTTC.

The V and J genes are TRBV25-1 and TRBJ2-1; a possible D gene is TRBD1 (6 bases). V was trimmed by 5 bases and J by 5 bases, leaving 16 bases between them. CDR1 and CDR2 (germline): MGHDK, SYGVNS. The CDR3 has 15 amino acids. The CDR3 DNA sequence: TGTGCCAGCAGTATAGGACAGCGCTACAACAATGAGCAGTTCTTC. Amino acids: CASSIGQRYNNEQFF.

The chain links TRBV11-2 to TRBJ2-5; 11 bases are a match to TRBD2. The DNA end lines up better with TRBJ2-7; the J call may be wrong. The CDR3 loop spans 15 amino acids. Germline-derived CDR1 and CDR2 are SGHAT and FQNNGV. DNA of the CDR3: TGTGCCAGCAGCTTTACTAGCGGGAGTGACGACGAGCAGTACTTC. Protein product: CASSFTSGSDDEQYF.

The chain uses TRBV9 and TRBJ2-1; 10 positions agree with TRBD2. From germline, CDR1 is SGDLS and CDR2 YYNGEE. V dropped 2 bases and J dropped 4; count of bases not matched to a gene: 12. CDR3 size: 18 residues. The CDR3 reads CASSVQNLAAGGYNEQFF. CDR3 sequence (DNA): TGTGCCAGCAGCGTCCAAAATTTGGCAGCGGGAGGGTACAATGAGCAGTTCTTC. The variable domain in full, with the rest retrieved from reference TRBV9 and TRBJ2-1, is DSGVTQTPKHLITATGQRVTLRCSPRSGDLSVYWYQQSLDQGLQFLIQYYNGEERAKGNILERFSAQQFPDLHSELNLSSLELGDSALYFCASSVQNLAAGGYNEQFFGPGTRLTVL.

The count of this clone is one. The rearrangement links TRBV5-6 to TRBJ2-7; D possibly matches TRBD1 or TRBD2 (6 bases each). Per the germline V gene, CDR1 is SGHDT and CDR2 is YYEEEE. The CDR3 has 13 amino acids. V was clipped by 1 base and J by 6 bases, with 11 bases between them. The CDR3 nucleotides are TGTGCCAGCAGCTTGTGGGGGGCGACCGAGCAGTACTTC. Its protein is CASSLWGATEQYF.

CDR3 sequence: CASSLDPAGVNEQFF. The CDR3, as DNA: TGTGCCAGCAGCTTAGACCCAGCGGGAGTCAATGAGCAGTTCTTC. The chain uses TRBV11-2 and TRBJ2-1, with 8 nucleotides matching TRBD2. The CDR3 length is 15 residues. V dropped 0 bases and J dropped 6; count of bases not matched to a gene: 4. Germline CDR1 SGHAT, CDR2 FQNNGV.

The V and J genes are TRBV7-2 and TRBJ1-2; D perhaps matches TRBD1 (5 bases). Trimming removed 4 bases from V and 5 bases from J, with 17 bases in between. The CDR3 spans 15 residues. Germline V lookup: CDR1 SGHTA, CDR2 FQGNSA. CDR3: CASSSDPWGGYGYTF. The CDR3 DNA follows: TGTGCCAGCAGCTCTGACCCTTGGGGGGGGTATGGCTACACCTTC.

V gene TRBV28 combines with J gene TRBJ2-1; no definite D call. CDR3 length: 15 amino acids. CDR1 is MDHEN and CDR2 is SYDVKM in the germline V gene. The V and J ends lost 10 bases and 0 bases respectively, with 16 bases between them. The CDR3 loop is CANSAGRSSYNEQFF. The CDR3 coding sequence is TGTGCCAACTCAGCCGGCAGGAGCTCCTACAATGAGCAGTTCTTC.

V gene TRBV27 combines with J gene TRBJ1-1; D ambiguous. CDR1 is MNHEY, CDR2 SMNVEV, per germline (reference sequence). CDR3 length: 11 residues. V gave up 11 bases and J gave up 1 base, with 8 bases separating them. The CDR3 bases are TGTGCCTCATTGTGGAACACTGAAGCTTTCTTT. Translation: CASLWNTEAFF.

This clone showed up just once. This chain joins TRBV13 and TRBJ2-6; 7 bases fit TRBD1. Germline values: CDR1 PRHDT, CDR2 FYEKMQ (reference sequence). This CDR3 contains 15 residues. The junction had 2 bases not matched to a gene; V was cut back by 4 bases and J by 2 bases. The DNA for the CDR3 is TGTGCCAGCAGCTCAGACAGGGCTGGGGCCAACGTCCTGACTTTC. Translated: CASSSDRAGANVLTF.

This chain connects TRBV6-1 to TRBJ2-1; no clear D. The CDR3 loop spans 14 amino acids. V lost 4 bases, J lost 8 bases, and 15 bases lay in between. Germline CDR1 is MNHNS and CDR2 is SASEGT. The CDR3 sequence: CASSAALRGHEQFF. CDR3 sequence (DNA): TGTGCCAGCAGTGCGGCGCTCCGTGGCCATGAGCAGTTCTTC.

V and J are TRBV29-1 and TRBJ2-1; D might be TRBD1 or TRBD2, each matching 5 bases. Trimming shortened V by 6 bases and J by 3 bases, and 9 bases separated the two germline ends. The CDR3 runs 12 residues. Germline lookup yields CDR1 SQVTM and CDR2 ANQGSEA. CDR3 protein: CSVEGNYNEQFF. The CDR3 nucleotides are TGCAGCGTAGAGGGGAACTACAATGAGCAGTTCTTC.